What follows are 27 T cell receptor beta chains derived from one specimen sequenced in a study of radiotherapy plus CTLA-4 blockade in lung cancer. Data came from immunoSEQ multiplex PCR; TCRdb stores just in-frame clones and leaves some out. Counted here are tens of thousands of clones, roughly 79% occurring once; the ten biggest clones make up 3% to 4.5%. The material sequenced was peripheral blood, taken from a patient treated with radiotherapy plus ipilimumab. All receptors derive from a human donor with non-small cell lung cancer who had a partial response to radiotherapy plus ipilimumab. Some clones in this sample may be carry-over from other donors' samples.

The chain links TRBV7-2 to TRBJ2-2, with TRBD1 identical over 10 bases. V dropped 5 bases and J dropped 7; count of bases not matched to a gene: 7. The CDR3 is 15 residues long. CDR1 and CDR2 from the germline V gene are SGHTA and FQGNSA. DNA for the CDR3: TGTGCCAGCAGCCGGCGCGGACAGGGGGTCGGGGAGCTGTTTTTT. It codes for CASSRRGQGVGELFF.

This rearrangement joins TRBV19 to TRBJ2-6; weak D call: TRBD1 (6 bases). The CDR3 sequence is 15 residues long. The germline gives CDR1 LNHDA, CDR2 SQIVND (reference sequence). V gave up 7 bases and J gave up 4 bases, with 14 bases separating them. CDR3 sequence reads: CASKGAGTGANVLTF. The CDR3 bases are TGTGCCAGTAAAGGGGCAGGGACAGGGGCCAACGTCCTGACTTTC.

J is TRBJ1-4 and V is TRBV5-1; D possibly corresponds to TRBD1 (5 bases). Per germline, CDR1 SGHRS and CDR2 YFSETQ. The V end was cut by 5 bases, the J end by 4 bases, with 12 bases between. This CDR3 comprises 14 residues. The CDR3 nucleotides read TGCGCCAGCAGGCGGGACGGCGGTAATGAAAAACTGTTTTTT. As protein: CASRRDGGNEKLFF.

Only a few counts were recorded for this clone. The rearrangement uses TRBV29-1 and TRBJ1-4, with 7 nucleotides matching TRBD1. The germline V gene has CDR1 SQVTM and CDR2 ANQGSEA. The length of the CDR3 is 13 residues. V shed 7 bases and J 8 bases; nucleotides not matched to a gene: 10. CDR3 protein: CSGGLAGGEKLFF. The CDR3 DNA reads as TGCAGCGGGGGGTTGGCAGGGGGAGAAAAACTGTTTTTT.

The chain recombines TRBV2 with TRBJ1-2; D possibly corresponds to TRBD1 (6 bases). V was cut by 5 bases and J by 4 bases, with 20 bases left in between. Germline CDR1 SNHLY, CDR2 FYNNEI. This CDR3 contains 16 residues. Written as DNA, the CDR3 is TGTGCCAGCAGTTTATCAAGACCAGGGGCCGCCTATGGCTACACCTTC. Protein: CASSLSRPGAAYGYTF.

J is TRBJ1-2 and V is TRBV5-1; 10 bases agree with TRBD1. Germline CDR1 reads SGHRS; CDR2 reads YFSETQ. This CDR3 is built from 15 residues. Germline trimming cut 4 bases from V and 4 bases from J; bases unmatched to any gene: 7. The CDR3 here is CASSARQGARYGYTF. As DNA, the CDR3 is TGCGCCAGCAGCGCGAGACAGGGGGCGCGCTATGGCTACACCTTC.

The chain couples TRBV5-1 to TRBJ2-1; 7 bases are shared with TRBD2. J was trimmed by 5 bases and V by 0 bases; bases with no gene match: 11. Per germline, CDR1 SGHRS and CDR2 YFSETQ. This CDR3 contains 17 residues. Written as DNA, the CDR3 is TGCGCCAGCAGCTTGGATAAGGGAGGGATTGGACACAATGAGCAGTTCTTC. This codes for CASSLDKGGIGHNEQFF.

The chain is built from TRBV6-5 and TRBJ2-5; D gene ambiguous. The V end lost 0 bases, the J end lost 2 bases, and 7 bases lay between the germline ends. Germline V CDR1 and CDR2: MNHEY, SVGAGI. This CDR3 region has 14 residues. The CDR3 loop is CASSYSGMQETQYF. The CDR3 DNA reads as TGTGCCAGCAGTTACTCTGGCATGCAAGAGACCCAGTACTTC.

The chain links TRBV28 to TRBJ2-1; tentative D call: TRBD1 (6 bases). The CDR3 spans 15 residues. Germline V lookup: CDR1 MDHEN, CDR2 SYDVKM. The V end lost 1 base, the J end lost 1 base, and 8 bases lay between the germline ends. CDR3 sequence (DNA): TGTGCCAGCAGTTTATTCAGGGGATCCTACAATGAGCAGTTCTTC. Its translation is CASSLFRGSYNEQFF.

This clone came up once. The chain is built from TRBV30 and TRBJ2-5, with 16 positions matching TRBD2. J lost 5 bases, V lost 3 bases, and 9 bases had no gene match. CDR1 and CDR2 from the germline V gene are GTSNPN and SVGIG (reference sequence). This CDR3 has 17 amino acids. The CDR3 here is CAWSKGLAGGSGETQYF. CDR3 DNA sequence: TGTGCCTGGAGCAAGGGACTAGCGGGAGGGTCGGGGGAGACCCAGTACTTC.

The V gene is TRBV28, the J gene TRBJ2-1; TRBD2 aligns across 9 bases. The germline CDR1 and CDR2 sequences are MDHEN and SYDVKM. The CDR3 length is 16 residues. V gave up 6 bases and J gave up 7 bases; unmatched junction bases: 13. The CDR3 coding sequence is TGTGCCAGCAGACCACATAGCGGGGGAGGTTATAATGAGCAGTTCTTC. Protein: CASRPHSGGGYNEQFF.

The chain combines TRBV4-3 with TRBJ2-6; D may be TRBD2 (6 bases). This CDR3 region has 17 residues. The V end lost 0 bases, the J end lost 3 bases, and 12 bases lay between the germline ends. CDR1 LGHNA and CDR2 YSLEER come from the germline V gene. Here the CDR3 DNA reads TGCGCCAGCAGCCAAGACCGGCGGGGAGGTGGGGCCAACGTCCTGACTTTC. It specifies CASSQDRRGGGANVLTF.

There are many counts of this clone. The V and J genes are TRBV25-1 and TRBJ1-4, with D perhaps TRBD1 (5 bases). This CDR3 comprises 14 residues. With 6 bases removed from V and 5 bases from J, the gap between germline ends came to 13 bases. Germline CDR1 is MGHDK and CDR2 is SYGVNS. The CDR3 region is CASRADGGNEKLFF. For the CDR3, the DNA is TGTGCCAGCAGGGCGGACGGGGGGAATGAAAAACTGTTTTTT.

In nucleotides, the CDR3 is TGTGCCAGCAGTTCCAGGGAGGCCACTGAAGCTTTCTTT. Its protein product is CASSSREATEAFF. The chain joins TRBV2 to TRBJ1-1, with a weak D call TRBD1 (5 bases). The CDR3 is 13 amino acids. Germline V CDR1 and CDR2: SNHLY, FYNNEI. Between the trimmed V and J ends, which lost 5 bases and 4 bases, there was a span of 11 bases.

The CDR3 bases are TGCGCCAGCAGAACCGGGACAGCCGGAAACACCATATATTTT. Translated, it gives CASRTGTAGNTIYF. This chain connects TRBV10-2 to TRBJ1-3; 7 bases align to TRBD1. Germline-derived CDR1 and CDR2 are WSHSY and SAAADI. Trimming cost V 6 bases and J 4 bases; bases outside gene matches: 6. This CDR3 is 14 amino acids long.

The chain has TRBV14 and TRBJ2-7; D not certain. V was clipped by 5 bases and J by 0 bases, with 14 bases between them. The CDR3 is 15 residues long. Germline CDR1 and CDR2: SGHDN and FVKESK. Here the CDR3 DNA reads TGTGCCAGCAGCTCTTCCCCCCCTAGCTCCTACGAGCAGTACTTC. Its protein is CASSSSPPSSYEQYF.

The rearrangement uses TRBV6-4 and TRBJ2-3, with 13 bases that match TRBD2. The CDR3 extends over 14 amino acids. Trimming took 4 bases from V and 12 from J; bases not matched to a gene: 7. Germline V lookup: CDR1 MRHNA, CDR2 SNTAGT. CDR3 protein: CASSADGTSGIQYF. The CDR3, as DNA: TGTGCCAGCAGTGCCGACGGGACTAGCGGGATCCAGTATTTT.

This chain links TRBV5-1 with TRBJ2-7, with a possible D match to TRBD1 (6 bases). V dropped 1 base and J dropped 0 bases, with 11 bases sitting between them. Germline values: CDR1 SGHRS, CDR2 YFSETQ. The CDR3 is 15 amino acids. This chain's CDR3 is CASSLLQGSSYEQYF. The DNA for the CDR3 is TGCGCCAGCAGCTTGTTGCAGGGGAGCTCCTACGAGCAGTACTTC.

Here the CDR3 DNA reads TGCGCCAGCAGCAGCCGGGACAGGGGCTCCCGAGGTATCCATGGCTACACCTTC. This codes for CASSSRDRGSRGIHGYTF. V and J are TRBV5-1 and TRBJ1-2; 10 positions agree with TRBD1. CDR3 length: 18 residues. Germline lookup yields CDR1 SGHRS and CDR2 YFSETQ. Trimming cost V 4 bases and J 6 bases; bases outside gene matches: 18.

Concerning this clone: The same CDR3 also results from other DNA sequences found in this sample. DNA of the CDR3: TGTGCCAGCAGCGTTCAAGCGGGAGTGGTAGGTGAGCAGTTCTTC. It translates to CASSVQAGVVGEQFF. The V and J genes are TRBV11-2 and TRBJ2-1, with 8 bases fitting TRBD2. This CDR3 is 15 amino acids long. From germline, CDR1 is SGHAT and CDR2 FQNNGV. V dropped 5 bases and J dropped 9; count of bases not matched to a gene: 12.

The chain employs TRBV18 and TRBJ2-1; D is undetermined. This CDR3 is built from 12 residues. The germline V gene encodes CDR1 KGHSH and CDR2 LQKENI. V was clipped by 5 bases and J by 2 bases, with 4 bases between them. The CDR3 loop is CASSGPYNEQFF. In nucleotides, the CDR3 is TGTGCCAGCTCAGGGCCCTACAATGAGCAGTTCTTC.

This rearrangement joins TRBV2 to TRBJ2-7; 13 positions match TRBD2. Looked up from germline, CDR1 is SNHLY and CDR2 is FYNNEI. The CDR3 runs to 14 residues. The V gene end was trimmed by 8 bases and the J gene end by 4 bases; junction bases not matched to a gene: 5. This chain's CDR3 is CASGGGLAGYEQYF. The CDR3, as DNA: TGTGCCAGCGGGGGGGGACTAGCGGGATACGAGCAGTACTTC.

The rearrangement links TRBV30 to TRBJ2-3; weak D call: TRBD2 (6 bases). The CDR3 totals 12 residues. The V end lost 1 base, the J end lost 4 bases, and 6 bases lay between the germline ends. Germline V gives CDR1 GTSNPN, CDR2 SVGIG (reference sequence). DNA of the CDR3: TGTGCCTGGAGTGCGGGAGCAGATACGCAGTATTTT. It translates to CAWSAGADTQYF.

The chain links TRBV6-5 to TRBJ2-7; no firm D call. CDR3 length equals 13 residues. Trimming removed 7 bases at V and 3 bases at J, with 13 bases between. Germline assignment: CDR1 MNHEY and CDR2 SVGAGI. The CDR3: CASTPGPHYEQYF. The CDR3 nucleotides read TGTGCCAGCACCCCGGGTCCCCACTACGAGCAGTACTTC.

This chain uses TRBV28 with TRBJ2-1; 14 bases match TRBD2. CDR3 size: 15 residues. V gave up 5 bases and J gave up 9 bases; unmatched junction bases: 6. Germline V gene sequence: CDR1 MDHEN, CDR2 SYDVKM. CDR3 coding DNA: TGTGCCAGCAGTATACGACTAGCGGGAGGGGGTGAGCAGTTCTTC. Translated: CASSIRLAGGGEQFF.

This chain joins TRBV30 and TRBJ1-6, with D uncertain. Trimming pared 4 bases from V and 3 bases from J, leaving 7 bases between. CDR3 length: 13 residues. Germline CDR1 is GTSNPN and CDR2 is SVGIG (reference sequence). The DNA of the CDR3 is TGTGCCTGGACCGGCGGCTATAATTCACCCCTCCACTTT. This sequence encodes CAWTGGYNSPLHF.

The V and J genes are TRBV6-5 and TRBJ2-5; weak D call: TRBD1 (5 bases). Germline lookup yields CDR1 MNHEY and CDR2 SVGAGI. Trimming pared 6 bases from V and 1 base from J, leaving 6 bases between. CDR3 length: 12 amino acids. The CDR3 nucleotides are TGTGCCAGCAGGGACACCCAAGAGACCCAGTACTTC. Protein: CASRDTQETQYF.